Listed below are T cell receptor beta chains from one sample, sequenced in a study of control samples from healthy donors and cancer patients. The assay was immunoSEQ multiplex PCR, and TCRdb's table has in-frame clones only and misses some. The sample records about 150,000 clones, around 90% being singletons. Material for sequencing was blood. These receptors came from a man under 40 in good health. Both conserved end residues are part of each CDR3. Each record gives: V gene, J gene, clone size, D gene, CDR3 length, CDR3 protein, CDR3 DNA. A D gene is named only where the DNA matches it firmly. For some rows the clone size is stated as once, few or many, or as a class when expanded; others skip it.

v_call: TRBV7-2
j_call: TRBJ2-5
clone_size: .
d_call: .
cdr3_length: 13
cdr3_aa: CASSPELQETQYF
cdr3_nt: TGTGCCAGCAGCCCGGAACTCCAAGAGACCCAGTACTTC

v_call: TRBV24-1
j_call: TRBJ1-5
clone_size: .
d_call: .
cdr3_length: 13
cdr3_aa: CATSSRVGQPQHF
cdr3_nt: TGTGCCACCAGTTCGAGGGTAGGGCAGCCCCAGCATTTT

v_call: TRBV27
j_call: TRBJ1-1
clone_size: .
d_call: .
cdr3_length: 13
cdr3_aa: CASSYLGNTEAFF
cdr3_nt: TGTGCCAGCAGTTACCTGGGGAACACTGAAGCTTTCTTT

v_call: TRBV4-1
j_call: TRBJ1-4
clone_size: .
d_call: .
cdr3_length: 16
cdr3_aa: CASSQTSGTTNEKLFF
cdr3_nt: TGCGCCAGCAGCCAAACCTCGGGAACAACTAATGAAAAACTGTTTTTT

v_call: TRBV19
j_call: TRBJ2-2
clone_size: .
d_call: TRBD1
cdr3_length: 18
cdr3_aa: CASSKTGQGARITGELFF
cdr3_nt: TGTGCCAGTAGTAAGACGGGACAGGGGGCGCGAATCACCGGGGAGCTGTTTTTT

v_call: TRBV19
j_call: TRBJ1-5
clone_size: .
d_call: TRBD1
cdr3_length: 16
cdr3_aa: CASSSQGQVTNQPQHF
cdr3_nt: TGTGCCAGTAGTAGCCAGGGACAGGTGACGAATCAGCCCCAGCATTTT

v_call: TRBV6-2/TRBV6-3
j_call: TRBJ1-1
clone_size: .
d_call: .
cdr3_length: 12
cdr3_aa: CASSEPLTEAFF
cdr3_nt: TGTGCCAGCAGCGAACCCCTCACTGAAGCTTTCTTT

v_call: TRBV9
j_call: TRBJ1-1
clone_size: .
d_call: .
cdr3_length: 13
cdr3_aa: CASSVYMNTEAFF
cdr3_nt: TGTGCCAGCAGCGTATATATGAACACTGAAGCTTTCTTT

v_call: TRBV7-9
j_call: TRBJ1-2
clone_size: .
d_call: .
cdr3_length: 12
cdr3_aa: CASSLVPGGYTF
cdr3_nt: TGTGCCAGCAGCTTAGTCCCCGGGGGCTACACCTTC

v_call: TRBV9
j_call: TRBJ2-5
clone_size: .
d_call: .
cdr3_length: 13
cdr3_aa: CASSVGLVETQYF
cdr3_nt: TGTGCCAGCAGCGTAGGTCTAGTAGAGACCCAGTACTTC

v_call: TRBV3-1/TRBV3-2
j_call: TRBJ2-7
clone_size: .
d_call: .
cdr3_length: 16
cdr3_aa: CASSRLGGGRTYEQYF
cdr3_nt: TGTGCCAGCAGCCGCCTGGGGGGCGGGAGAACCTACGAGCAGTACTTC

v_call: TRBV11-2
j_call: TRBJ1-3
clone_size: .
d_call: TRBD1
cdr3_length: 13
cdr3_aa: CASSSGQGNTIYF
cdr3_nt: TGTGCCAGCAGCTCGGGACAGGGGAACACCATATATTTT

v_call: TRBV4-3
j_call: TRBJ1-5
clone_size: .
d_call: .
cdr3_length: 17
cdr3_aa: CASSQDRRGWSNQPQHF
cdr3_nt: TGCGCCAGCAGCCAAGATCGCCGGGGGTGGAGCAATCAGCCCCAGCATTTT

v_call: TRBV6-5
j_call: TRBJ1-2
clone_size: .
d_call: TRBD1
cdr3_length: 14
cdr3_aa: CASSYRDRYYGYTF
cdr3_nt: TGTGCCAGCAGTTACCGGGACAGATACTATGGCTACACCTTC

v_call: TRBV6-1
j_call: TRBJ2-7
clone_size: once
d_call: TRBD2
cdr3_length: 15
cdr3_aa: CASSELAGGGYEQYF
cdr3_nt: TGTGCCAGCAGTGAGCTAGCGGGAGGGGGCTACGAGCAGTACTTC

v_call: TRBV20-1
j_call: TRBJ1-1
clone_size: .
d_call: TRBD1
cdr3_length: 14
cdr3_aa: CSASLNRGKTEAFF
cdr3_nt: TGCAGTGCTAGTCTCAACAGGGGAAAAACTGAAGCTTTCTTT

v_call: TRBV6-6
j_call: TRBJ1-6
clone_size: .
d_call: .
cdr3_length: 13
cdr3_aa: CASRAGQDSPLHF
cdr3_nt: TGTGCCAGCAGGGCAGGTCAGGACTCACCCCTCCACTTT

v_call: TRBV18
j_call: TRBJ1-2
clone_size: .
d_call: TRBD1
cdr3_length: 15
cdr3_aa: CASSQGQGKGYGYTF
cdr3_nt: TGTGCCAGCTCCCAAGGACAGGGGAAAGGGTATGGCTACACCTTC

v_call: TRBV25-1
j_call: TRBJ1-2
clone_size: many
d_call: .
cdr3_length: 15
cdr3_aa: CASSEEGPSLGGYTF
cdr3_nt: TGTGCCAGCAGTGAAGAGGGACCGAGCCTTGGTGGCTACACCTTC

v_call: TRBV12-3/TRBV12-4
j_call: TRBJ2-4
clone_size: .
d_call: .
cdr3_length: 13
cdr3_aa: CASSFIIGGVQYF
cdr3_nt: TGTGCCAGCAGTTTTATCATTGGCGGAGTCCAGTACTTC

v_call: TRBV11-2
j_call: TRBJ1-2
clone_size: .
d_call: .
cdr3_length: 15
cdr3_aa: CASSPTPGNYGGYTF
cdr3_nt: TGTGCCAGCAGCCCGACCCCCGGGAACTACGGGGGCTACACCTTC

v_call: TRBV5-4
j_call: TRBJ2-2
clone_size: .
d_call: .
cdr3_length: 12
cdr3_aa: CASRSGTGELFF
cdr3_nt: TGTGCCAGCAGGTCAGGCACCGGGGAGCTGTTTTTT

v_call: TRBV24-1
j_call: TRBJ2-1
clone_size: .
d_call: TRBD1
cdr3_length: 15
cdr3_aa: CATSVYGTAYNEQFF
cdr3_nt: TGTGCCACCAGTGTTTACGGGACAGCCTACAATGAGCAGTTCTTC

v_call: TRBV6-4
j_call: TRBJ2-2
clone_size: .
d_call: TRBD2
cdr3_length: 15
cdr3_aa: CASSETSAHTGELFF
cdr3_nt: TGTGCCAGCAGTGAGACTAGCGCCCACACCGGGGAGCTGTTTTTT

v_call: TRBV4-1
j_call: TRBJ1-1
clone_size: .
d_call: TRBD1
cdr3_length: 16
cdr3_aa: CASSQVPGQGILEAFF
cdr3_nt: TGCGCCAGCAGCCAGGTACCGGGACAGGGGATTCTTGAAGCTTTCTTT

v_call: TRBV5-4
j_call: TRBJ2-4
clone_size: .
d_call: TRBD2
cdr3_length: 18
cdr3_aa: CASSLGTSGSGAKNIQYF
cdr3_nt: TGTGCCAGCAGCCTGGGGACTAGCGGGAGCGGAGCCAAAAACATTCAGTACTTC

v_call: TRBV24-1
j_call: TRBJ2-7
clone_size: .
d_call: TRBD2
cdr3_length: 16
cdr3_aa: CATSDSQATSVYEQYF
cdr3_nt: TGTGCCACCAGTGACTCCCAAGCTACTAGCGTCTACGAGCAGTACTTC

v_call: TRBV5-1
j_call: TRBJ2-5
clone_size: .
d_call: .
cdr3_length: 14
cdr3_aa: CASSLESAGETQYF
cdr3_nt: TGCGCCAGCAGCTTGGAGTCAGCAGGAGAGACCCAGTACTTC

v_call: TRBV14
j_call: TRBJ2-7
clone_size: once
d_call: .
cdr3_length: 16
cdr3_aa: CASSQEYSSFSYEQYF
cdr3_nt: TGTGCCAGCAGCCAAGAATATAGCTCCTTCTCCTACGAGCAGTACTTC

v_call: TRBV5-1
j_call: TRBJ1-3
clone_size: .
d_call: TRBD1
cdr3_length: 15
cdr3_aa: CASSKTPGQGNTIYF
cdr3_nt: TGCGCCAGCAGCAAAACACCGGGACAGGGAAACACCATATATTTT

v_call: TRBV30
j_call: TRBJ1-6
clone_size: once
d_call: .
cdr3_length: 16
cdr3_aa: CAWRANMGDKDSPLHF
cdr3_nt: TGTGCCTGGAGGGCCAATATGGGGGACAAGGATTCACCCCTCCACTTT

v_call: TRBV19
j_call: TRBJ2-7
clone_size: .
d_call: .
cdr3_length: 10
cdr3_aa: CAPQWVEQYF
cdr3_nt: TGTGCCCCCCAATGGGTCGAGCAGTACTTC

v_call: TRBV9
j_call: TRBJ2-5
clone_size: .
d_call: .
cdr3_length: 12
cdr3_aa: CASSVDRETQYF
cdr3_nt: TGTGCCAGCAGCGTAGATCGGGAGACCCAGTACTTC

v_call: TRBV19
j_call: TRBJ2-7
clone_size: once
d_call: TRBD1
cdr3_length: 17
cdr3_aa: CASRPGDRSGADYEQYF
cdr3_nt: TGTGCCAGCAGGCCCGGGGACAGGTCTGGGGCCGACTACGAGCAGTACTTC

v_call: TRBV30
j_call: TRBJ2-7
clone_size: .
d_call: .
cdr3_length: 14
cdr3_aa: CAWSGPPQRYEQYF
cdr3_nt: TGTGCCTGGAGTGGCCCCCCGCAACGCTACGAGCAGTACTTC

v_call: TRBV5-1
j_call: TRBJ2-1
clone_size: .
d_call: .
cdr3_length: 12
cdr3_aa: CASSSTYNEQFF
cdr3_nt: TGCGCCAGCAGCTCCACCTACAATGAGCAGTTCTTC

v_call: TRBV11-2
j_call: TRBJ1-1
clone_size: .
d_call: .
cdr3_length: 13
cdr3_aa: CASSHKQGTEAFF
cdr3_nt: TGTGCCAGCAGCCATAAACAGGGAACTGAAGCTTTCTTT

v_call: TRBV28
j_call: TRBJ1-6
clone_size: .
d_call: TRBD1
cdr3_length: 16
cdr3_aa: CASSLPITGGISPLHF
cdr3_nt: TGTGCCAGCAGTTTACCAATCACAGGGGGCATTTCACCCCTCCACTTT

v_call: TRBV10-3
j_call: TRBJ2-3
clone_size: .
d_call: TRBD2
cdr3_length: 16
cdr3_aa: CAMTGAGTRFTDTQYF
cdr3_nt: TGTGCCATGACCGGAGCCGGGACTAGATTCACAGATACGCAGTATTTT

v_call: TRBV19
j_call: TRBJ1-2
clone_size: .
d_call: .
cdr3_length: 12
cdr3_aa: CASSMPPGGYTF
cdr3_nt: TGTGCCAGTAGTATGCCCCCGGGGGGCTACACCTTC

v_call: TRBV7-2
j_call: TRBJ2-7
clone_size: .
d_call: TRBD2
cdr3_length: 15
cdr3_aa: CASSFGPSGRYEQYF
cdr3_nt: TGTGCCAGCAGCTTTGGGCCTAGCGGGCGCTACGAGCAGTACTTC

v_call: TRBV4-1
j_call: TRBJ1-1
clone_size: .
d_call: TRBD1
cdr3_length: 13
cdr3_aa: CASSPDRDTEAFF
cdr3_nt: TGCGCCAGCAGCCCTGACAGGGACACTGAAGCTTTCTTT

v_call: TRBV9
j_call: TRBJ2-5
clone_size: .
d_call: .
cdr3_length: 15
cdr3_aa: CASSVFTGVRETQYF
cdr3_nt: TGTGCCAGCAGCGTCTTTACGGGGGTCCGGGAGACCCAGTACTTC

v_call: TRBV6-5
j_call: TRBJ1-5
clone_size: .
d_call: .
cdr3_length: 13
cdr3_aa: CASGGHLGQPQHF
cdr3_nt: TGTGCCAGCGGAGGACATTTGGGTCAGCCCCAGCATTTT

v_call: TRBV10-3
j_call: TRBJ1-1
clone_size: .
d_call: TRBD1
cdr3_length: 15
cdr3_aa: CAISDTGGAGTEAFF
cdr3_nt: TGTGCCATCAGTGATACAGGGGGCGCGGGAACTGAAGCTTTCTTT

v_call: TRBV7-2
j_call: TRBJ2-7
clone_size: once
d_call: .
cdr3_length: 15
cdr3_aa: CASNLVGLVRGEQYF
cdr3_nt: TGTGCCAGCAACTTGGTAGGACTCGTTAGGGGGGAGCAGTACTTC

v_call: TRBV18
j_call: TRBJ2-1
clone_size: once
d_call: .
cdr3_length: 12
cdr3_aa: CASSPDGNEQFF
cdr3_nt: TGTGCCAGCTCACCGGATGGGAATGAGCAGTTCTTC

v_call: TRBV4-1
j_call: TRBJ2-5
clone_size: .
d_call: TRBD2
cdr3_length: 14
cdr3_aa: CASSWREGQETQYF
cdr3_nt: TGCGCCAGCAGCTGGAGGGAGGGGCAAGAGACCCAGTACTTC

v_call: TRBV19
j_call: TRBJ2-5
clone_size: .
d_call: TRBD1
cdr3_length: 15
cdr3_aa: CASSPTRGPRETQYF
cdr3_nt: TGTGCCAGTAGTCCCACCAGGGGGCCCCGGGAGACCCAGTACTTC